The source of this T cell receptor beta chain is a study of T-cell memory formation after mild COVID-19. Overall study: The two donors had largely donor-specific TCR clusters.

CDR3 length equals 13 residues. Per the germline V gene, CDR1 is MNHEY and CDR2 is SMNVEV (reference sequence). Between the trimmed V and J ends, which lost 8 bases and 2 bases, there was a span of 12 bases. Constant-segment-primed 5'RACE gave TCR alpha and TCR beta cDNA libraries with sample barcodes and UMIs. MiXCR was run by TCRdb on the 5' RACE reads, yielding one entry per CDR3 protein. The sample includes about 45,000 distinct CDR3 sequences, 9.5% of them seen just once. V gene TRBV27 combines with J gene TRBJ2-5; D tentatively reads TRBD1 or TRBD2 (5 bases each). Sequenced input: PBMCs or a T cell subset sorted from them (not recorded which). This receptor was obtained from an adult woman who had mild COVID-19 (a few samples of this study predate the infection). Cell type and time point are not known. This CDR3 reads CASAEGFQETQYF. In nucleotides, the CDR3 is TGTGCCAGCGCAGAGGGGTTTCAAGAGACCCAGTACTTC.